Below are 4 T cell receptor beta chains sequenced from a single sample in a study of Graves' ophthalmopathy and Graves' hyperthyroidism. Amplified material comprised TCR beta CDR3 regions derived from RNA transcripts. The first round was an RT-PCR with HTBI primers, and the second round was a multiplex PCR. TCRdb re-called the multiplex PCR reads with MiXCR, one entry per CDR3 protein. The sample consists of under 400,000 distinct CDR3 sequences, about a sixth of them appearing once. Material for sequencing was peripheral blood. These receptors all stem from an adult man with Graves' ophthalmopathy.

This clonotype was seen ten or more times. The V gene is TRBV30, the J gene TRBJ2-2, with D possibly TRBD2 on 5 matching bases. Germline V gene lookup returns CDR1 GTSNPN and CDR2 SVGIG (reference sequence). The CDR3 has 14 amino acids. The V end was cut by 4 bases, the J end by 6 bases, with 15 bases between. The CDR3 nucleotides read TGTGCCTGGACTAGCTTTGAATCTCCCGGGGAGCTGTTTTTT. This codes for CAWTSFESPGELFF.

The genes are TRBV2 and TRBJ1-1; 8 nucleotides match TRBD1. Germline CDR1 and CDR2: SNHLY and FYNNEI. V shed 7 bases and J 4 bases; nucleotides not matched to a gene: 11. This CDR3 has 15 amino acids. CDR3 sequence: CASIGMDRVGTEAFF. DNA of the CDR3: TGTGCCAGCATTGGGATGGACAGGGTTGGCACTGAAGCTTTCTTT.

The table lists this clonotype with many counts. The chain has TRBV27 and TRBJ2-7; tentatively, D is TRBD2 (6 bases). The ends were cut back, 5 bases at V and 6 bases at J, with 14 bases in the middle. The CDR3 loop spans 13 amino acids. Germline CDR1 and CDR2: MNHEY and SMNVEV (reference sequence). CDR3 bases: TGTGCCAGCAGTCATAGGCGGGGAGGCGAGCAGTACTTC. Translating gives CASSHRRGGEQYF.

This clonotype was seen many times. The rearrangement joins TRBV7-9 to TRBJ1-5, with TRBD1 as a possible D gene (5 bases). The germline V and J ends were trimmed by 2 bases and 5 bases, with 10 bases remaining between them. Germline CDR1 is SEHNR and CDR2 is FQNEAQ (reference sequence). The CDR3 consists of 14 residues. The CDR3 DNA reads TGTGCCAGCAGCTTAATGGGGGTGGATCAGCCCCAGCATTTT. The encoded protein is CASSLMGVDQPQHF.